This T cell receptor (beta chain) was captured in a study of blood T cells in healthy people across ages. A second PCR, run for roughly 7 to 12 cycles, used a sample-barcoded 5' primer plus a J-beta primer mix. TCRdb re-called the 5' RACE reads through MiXCR, storing one row per CDR3 protein. This table has about 800,000 distinct CDR3 sequences, roughly 25% appearing once. V was clipped by 7 bases and J by 2 bases, with 12 bases between them. The CDR3 covers 12 residues. Germline V CDR1 and CDR2: DFQATT, SNEGSKA (reference sequence). These sequences were also reported in another study, on T cells of mothers and their children.

The specimen sequenced was blood. This chain links TRBV20-1 with TRBJ2-7; D gene unclear. This receptor was taken from a boy between 10 and 17 years old in good health. The DNA of the CDR3 is TGCAGTGTCCCGGACCGAGCCTACGAGCAGTACTTC. This sequence encodes CSVPDRAYEQYF.